The 18 T cell receptor beta chains below were found in one sample sequenced in a study of T cell changes during pregnancy in multiple sclerosis. Sequencing used immunoSEQ multiplex PCR; TCRdb keeps in-frame clones, though not all of them. In the table there are some 130,000 clones, roughly 95% of which are singletons. Sequenced here: peripheral blood, sampled after pregnancy. These receptors were collected from a female donor with multiple sclerosis, enrolled in a pregnancy study.

The V call is TRBV19, the J call TRBJ2-5; 10 bases agree with TRBD2. This CDR3 contains 16 residues. Unmatched junction bases numbered 7, after V lost 2 bases and J lost 4 bases. CDR1 is LNHDA, CDR2 SQIVND, per germline (reference sequence). The CDR3 sequence is CASSILAGVTAETQYF. CDR3 nucleotide sequence: TGTGCCAGTAGTATACTAGCGGGAGTCACGGCAGAGACCCAGTACTTC.

As DNA, the CDR3 is TGTGCCACTATCGGGGTCCTAGGGCCCCAGCATTTT. Protein sequence: CATIGVLGPQHF. The V and J genes are TRBV28 and TRBJ1-5; D not certain. CDR1 MDHEN and CDR2 SYDVKM come from the germline V gene. The germline V and J ends were trimmed by 10 bases and 9 bases, with 16 bases remaining between them. This CDR3 has 12 amino acids.

The chain is built from TRBV4-1 and TRBJ2-2; 8 bases match TRBD1. The CDR3 spans 17 residues. With 3 bases clipped from V and 1 base from J, the junction kept 7 bases outside the gene matches. Germline V CDR1 and CDR2: MGHRA, YSYEKL. In nucleotides, the CDR3 is TGCGCCAGCAGCCAGGCCACCGGGACAGGGAACACCGGGGAGCTGTTTTTT. Residues: CASSQATGTGNTGELFF.

V usage is TRBV29-1 and J usage is TRBJ2-7; 9 bases fit TRBD1. J gave up 3 bases and V 4 bases, and 4 bases lay outside the gene matches. This CDR3 spans 13 amino acids. Looked up from germline, CDR1 is SQVTM and CDR2 is ANQGSEA. CDR3 DNA: TGCAGCGTTGTTGGGACAGGGTACTACGAGCAGTACTTC. Translating gives CSVVGTGYYEQYF.

This chain connects TRBV28 to TRBJ2-3; 8 bases are a match to TRBD1. Trimming took 2 bases from V and 0 from J; bases not matched to a gene: 1. The V gene's germline CDR1 is MDHEN and CDR2 SYDVKM. The CDR3 extends over 15 amino acids. CDR3 region: CASSLTGGSTDTQYF. The DNA of the CDR3 is TGTGCCAGCAGTTTAACAGGGGGAAGCACAGATACGCAGTATTTT.

V and J are TRBV27 and TRBJ2-3; no reliable D call. The V gene's germline CDR1 is MNHEY and CDR2 SMNVEV (reference sequence). CDR3 length: 15 amino acids. V lost 1 base and J lost 0, with 8 bases in between. CDR3 DNA sequence: TGTGCCAGCAGTTTATTAGCAAGGAGCACAGATACGCAGTATTTT. Its translation: CASSLLARSTDTQYF.

J is TRBJ2-5 and V is TRBV11-2, with unresolved D. Germline CDR1 SGHAT, CDR2 FQNNGV. The CDR3 is 13 residues long. The ends were cut back, 3 bases at V and 7 bases at J, with 12 bases in the middle. CDR3 bases: TGTGCCAGCAGCTTCCGGGTAATGGTGACCCAGTACTTC. Protein sequence: CASSFRVMVTQYF.

This clone was picked up one time. This chain connects TRBV28 to TRBJ1-5; D remains ambiguous. CDR1 and CDR2 from the germline V gene are MDHEN and SYDVKM. V lost 4 bases to trimming and J lost 2 bases, with 3 bases between them. The CDR3 has 12 residues. CDR3 nucleotide sequence: TGTGCCAGCAGTTCGGGCAATCAGCCCCAGCATTTT. It encodes CASSSGNQPQHF. The whole variable domain, remainder taken from reference TRBV28 and TRBJ1-5, is DVKVTQSSRYLVKRTGEKVFLECVQDMDHENMFWYRQDPGLGLRLIYFSYDVKMKEKGDIPEGYSVSREKKERFSLILESASTNQTSMYLCASSSGNQPQHFGDGTRLSIL.

J is TRBJ2-7 and V is TRBV6-1, with a possible D match to TRBD2 (7 bases). This CDR3 has 18 amino acids. The germline V gene has CDR1 MNHNS and CDR2 SASEGT. V gave up 0 bases and J gave up 0 bases, with 18 bases separating them. CDR3 nucleotide sequence: TGTGCCAGCAGTGAAGCGAGAATTCTAGCGGACAGCTCCTACGAGCAGTACTTC. As protein: CASSEARILADSSYEQYF.

The chain couples TRBV19 to TRBJ2-7, with 7 bases fitting TRBD1. Germline loops: CDR1 LNHDA, CDR2 SQIVND (reference sequence). CDR3 size: 14 residues. J lost 3 bases, V lost 1 base, and 3 bases had no gene match. The CDR3 sequence is CASSIVTGDYEQYF. CDR3 in DNA: TGTGCCAGTAGTATAGTTACAGGGGACTACGAGCAGTACTTC.

DNA for the CDR3: TGTGCCAGCAGACGGTACCAAGAGACCCAGTACTTC. Translating it yields CASRRYQETQYF. The rearrangement joins TRBV6-7 to TRBJ2-5; D unclear. TRBV6-7 is identified as an open reading frame with a role that is uncertain. This CDR3 is built from 12 residues. Deletions cut 6 bases from V and 0 bases from J, with 5 bases between.

This sequence joins TRBV5-6 and TRBJ2-1; no definite D call. Trimming stripped 0 bases from V and 1 base from J, with 8 bases between. The germline CDR1 and CDR2 sequences are SGHDT and YYEEEE. The CDR3 has 15 amino acids. The CDR3 nucleotides read TGTGCCAGCAGCTTGGACACATCGTCCTACAATGAGCAGTTCTTC. This encodes CASSLDTSSYNEQFF.

This clone occurred once. The chain links TRBV2 to TRBJ1-4, with D possibly TRBD1 on 5 matching bases. This CDR3 has 13 residues. Trimming removed 8 bases at V and 8 bases at J, with 15 bases between. CDR1 is SNHLY, CDR2 FYNNEI, per germline. CDR3: CASAGPRGEKLFF. The CDR3 coding sequence is TGTGCCAGCGCAGGCCCACGGGGGGAAAAACTGTTTTTT.

The chain uses TRBV7-9 and TRBJ1-5; 8 bases line up with TRBD1. Per the germline V gene, CDR1 is SEHNR and CDR2 is FQNEAQ (reference sequence). The CDR3 has 14 residues. V gave up 3 bases and J gave up 6 bases; unmatched junction bases: 4. CDR3 DNA sequence: TGTGCCAGCAGCTTTGACAGGGGATCTCAGCCCCAGCATTTT. It translates to CASSFDRGSQPQHF.

This clone was seen just once. V gene TRBV6-5 combines with J gene TRBJ2-2, with 7 positions matching TRBD2. The junction had 9 bases not matched to a gene; V was cut back by 8 bases and J by 6 bases. The CDR3 has 14 residues. CDR1 MNHEY and CDR2 SVGAGI come from the germline V gene. Here the CDR3 DNA reads TGTGCCAGCTTCGATAACGGGAGGCCCGGGGAGCTGTTTTTT. Encoded protein: CASFDNGRPGELFF.

This chain links TRBV19 with TRBJ2-7, with D possibly TRBD1 on 6 matching bases. The CDR3 consists of 11 residues. V was clipped by 5 bases and J by 4 bases, with 6 bases between them. The germline V gene has CDR1 LNHDA and CDR2 SQIVND (reference sequence). This chain's CDR3 is CASSDRYEQYF. CDR3 DNA: TGTGCCAGTAGTGACAGGTACGAGCAGTACTTC.

The CDR3 bases are TGTGCCTGGTTAGAAGGGACAGGAGGGAACTATGGCTACACCTTC. Its protein is CAWLEGTGGNYGYTF. The J gene is TRBJ1-2, the V gene TRBV30, with TRBD1 identical over 8 bases. CDR3 length equals 15 residues. V lost 5 bases, J lost 2 bases, and 10 bases stayed unmatched. Germline V CDR1 and CDR2: GTSNPN, SVGIG (reference sequence).

The chain joins TRBV30 to TRBJ2-3; 8 nucleotides agree with TRBD1. Trimming cost V 2 bases and J 1 base; bases outside gene matches: 5. This CDR3 contains 15 residues. In germline, CDR1 is GTSNPN, CDR2 SVGIG (reference sequence). The CDR3 loop is CAWSLRGQGTDTQYF. DNA of the CDR3: TGTGCCTGGAGTCTCAGGGGGCAGGGCACAGATACGCAGTATTTT. Variable domain in full (rest from reference TRBV30 and TRBJ2-3): SQTIHQWPATLVQPVGSPLSLECTVEGTSNPNLYWYRQAAGRGLQLLFYSVGIGQISSEVPQNLSASRPQDRQFILSSKKLLLSDSGFYLCAWSLRGQGTDTQYFGPGTRLTVL.